This T cell receptor beta chain was identified in a study of PD-1 blockade in classical Hodgkin lymphoma. Patients all relapsed after autologous stem cell transplantation, and there was variation in brentuximab vedotin exposure. This table comes from immunoSEQ multiplex PCR, and its TCRdb copy is limited to in-frame clones, with some not included. The table includes around 16,000 clones, approximately 88% detected once. V gave up 2 bases and J gave up 0 bases, with 16 bases separating them. The CDR3 extends over 16 amino acids. Germline V CDR1 and CDR2: GTSNPN, SVGIG (reference sequence). This sequence was found in a human donor with classical Hodgkin lymphoma. The sample in question was peripheral blood mononuclear cells (PBMCs), obtained before the second cycle of nivolumab. The chain joins TRBV30 to TRBJ2-5; D possibly corresponds to TRBD1 (6 bases). In DNA form, the CDR3 reads TGTGCCTGGAGTCCTTCGATCCGGGACAACCAAGAGACCCAGTACTTC. Amino acids: CAWSPSIRDNQETQYF. Based on the CDR3 plus reference TRBV30 and TRBJ2-5, the full variable domain is SQTIHQWPATLVQPVGSPLSLECTVEGTSNPNLYWYRQAAGRGLQLLFYSVGIGQISSEVPQNLSASRPQDRQFILSSKKLLLSDSGFYLCAWSPSIRDNQETQYFGPGTRLLVL.